These 32 T cell receptor beta chains were all obtained from the same sample, sequenced in a study of cytomegalovirus exposure and HLA in healthy donors. Amplification used 60 Vbeta primers and 13 Jbeta primers. Produced via immunoSEQ multiplex PCR; TCRdb's table is partial and in-frame only. This table has tens of thousands of clones, just under 80% appearing once. Sample: PBMCs. These TCRs come from a male donor in good health and CMV-seropositive.

The V call is TRBV4-2, the J call TRBJ2-7, with 9 bases lining up with TRBD2. The CDR3 extends over 16 amino acids. Per the germline V gene, CDR1 is LGHNA and CDR2 is YNFKEQ. V shed 7 bases and J 5 bases; nucleotides not matched to a gene: 15. DNA for the CDR3: TGTGCCAGCACCCAGGGGGTAGCGGGAGCCCTCCACGAGCAGTACTTC. This codes for CASTQGVAGALHEQYF.

This chain links TRBV9 with TRBJ2-7; 7 nucleotides agree with TRBD1. Germline V gives CDR1 SGDLS, CDR2 YYNGEE. V shed 0 bases, J shed 0 bases, and the junction held 12 bases outside the gene matches. This CDR3 is built from 18 residues. The CDR3 sequence: CASSVGLSGPGGSYEQYF. The CDR3 DNA is TGTGCCAGCAGCGTAGGGCTTTCTGGGCCAGGGGGCTCCTACGAGCAGTACTTC.

The chain joins TRBV19 to TRBJ1-4; the D gene is possibly TRBD1 (5 bases). The CDR3 loop spans 18 amino acids. Looked up from germline, CDR1 is LNHDA and CDR2 is SQIVND (reference sequence). V lost 3 bases to trimming and J lost 0 bases, with 17 bases between them. The CDR3 nucleotides are TGTGCCAGTAGTATTCTCTCCTCTAGGGGTGCAACTAATGAAAAACTGTTTTTT. This translates into CASSILSSRGATNEKLFF.

The CDR3 is CASSLSGVKALAQPQHF. CDR3 in DNA: TGTGCCAGCAGTTTATCCGGGGTGAAGGCTTTAGCTCAGCCCCAGCATTTT. The gene calls are TRBV28 and TRBJ1-5; the D is unclear. CDR3 size: 17 residues. CDR1 and CDR2 (germline): MDHEN, SYDVKM. V was clipped by 1 base and J by 6 bases, with 19 bases between them. The entire variable domain, with the rest obtained from reference TRBV28 and TRBJ1-5, is as follows: DVKVTQSSRYLVKRTGEKVFLECVQDMDHENMFWYRQDPGLGLRLIYFSYDVKMKEKGDIPEGYSVSREKKERFSLILESASTNQTSMYLCASSLSGVKALAQPQHFGDGTRLSIL.

The rearrangement links TRBV7-2 to TRBJ2-1, with a tentative D call TRBD1 (6 bases). Deletions cut 3 bases from V and 9 bases from J, with 12 bases between. The CDR3 length is 13 residues. Per germline, CDR1 SGHTA and CDR2 FQGNSA. The DNA for the CDR3 is TGTGCCAGCAGCTTTTTCGGACAGCCTGAGCAGTTCTTC. It codes for CASSFFGQPEQFF.

This chain joins TRBV10-3 and TRBJ2-5; D not resolved. The CDR3 has 15 amino acids. With 4 bases removed from V and 3 bases from J, the gap between germline ends came to 15 bases. Germline CDR1 is ENHRY and CDR2 is SYGVKD. The CDR3 DNA reads as TGTGCCATCAGTGGCTCGGCTACTGGAGAAGAGACCCAGTACTTC. Encoded protein: CAISGSATGEETQYF.

This chain links TRBV28 with TRBJ2-7, with 9 bases that match TRBD1. CDR1 is MDHEN, CDR2 SYDVKM, per germline. The J segment lost 5 bases and the V segment lost 5 bases, leaving 10 bases of the junction unmatched. This CDR3 is 15 amino acids long. CDR3 region: CASSEPGQGDHEQYF. The CDR3 DNA reads TGTGCCAGCAGTGAACCGGGACAGGGAGATCACGAGCAGTACTTC.

In its sample, this clone was seen a few times. The chain links TRBV5-4 to TRBJ1-1; 7 nucleotides line up with TRBD1. This CDR3 is built from 13 residues. The junction had 7 bases not matched to a gene; V was cut back by 10 bases and J by 1 base. Germline lookup yields CDR1 SGHNT and CDR2 YYREEE (reference sequence). The chain's CDR3 is CAGRQGPNTEAFF. CDR3 nucleotides: TGTGCCGGAAGACAGGGCCCGAACACTGAAGCTTTCTTT.

The V gene is TRBV10-3, the J gene TRBJ2-3, with 7 bases matching TRBD2. Germline assignment: CDR1 ENHRY and CDR2 SYGVKD. The V and J ends lost 3 bases and 0 bases, in that order; junction bases with no gene match: 6. This CDR3 is 16 amino acids long. The CDR3 loop reads CAISDREDMSTDTQYF. CDR3 coding DNA: TGTGCCATCAGTGATCGGGAGGACATGAGCACAGATACGCAGTATTTT.

A word on this clone: In the same sample, other DNA sequences code for this CDR3. This chain uses TRBV5-1 with TRBJ1-1; unclear D gene. V lost 4 bases and J lost 4, with 11 bases in between. This CDR3 comprises 13 residues. The germline CDR1 and CDR2 sequences are SGHRS and YFSETQ. CDR3 amino acids: CASSLSGGTEAFF. CDR3 sequence (DNA): TGCGCCAGCAGCCTCAGTGGTGGCACTGAAGCTTTCTTT. The whole variable domain, remainder taken from reference TRBV5-1 and TRBJ1-1, is KAGVTQTPRYLIKTRGQQVTLSCSPISGHRSVSWYQQTPGQGLQFLFEYFSETQRNKGNFPGRFSGRQFSNSRSEMNVSTLELGDSALYLCASSLSGGTEAFFGQGTRLTVV.

This chain joins TRBV21-1 and TRBJ2-7; whether TRBD2, the table's D call, matches the DNA was not checked. TRBV21-1 is marked as a pseudogene. The CDR3 is made up of 16 amino acids. This CDR3 is CASSNHPLAVSYEQYF. DNA for the CDR3: TGTGCCAGCAGCAATCACCCACTAGCGGTTTCCTACGAGCAGTACTTC.

V usage is TRBV27 and J usage is TRBJ1-2; TRBD1 matches 7 bases. The V and J ends lost 4 bases and 8 bases, in that order; junction bases with no gene match: 22. This CDR3 is built from 18 residues. Germline loops: CDR1 MNHEY, CDR2 SMNVEV (reference sequence). CDR3 bases: TGTGCCAGCAGTTCCTTATTAGACAGGGTAAAAGAGGCGGGGGGCTACACCTTC. This codes for CASSSLLDRVKEAGGYTF.

This chain links TRBV4-1 with TRBJ2-7; a weak D match, TRBD2 (7 bases). The germline V gene has CDR1 MGHRA and CDR2 YSYEKL. Trimming stripped 1 base from V and 6 bases from J, with 16 bases between. The CDR3 has 15 amino acids. The CDR3 DNA is TGCGCCAGCAGCCAAGTTTGGGGGGGGCCCGGCGAGCAGTACTTC. Amino acid sequence: CASSQVWGGPGEQYF.

This chain joins TRBV11-2 and TRBJ2-3; D perhaps matches TRBD2 (6 bases). Germline CDR1 SGHAT, CDR2 FQNNGV. The CDR3 totals 16 residues. V gave up 3 bases and J gave up 3 bases, with 16 bases separating them. CDR3 in amino acids: CASSFSVGGRTDTQYF. The CDR3 coding sequence is TGTGCCAGCAGCTTTTCGGTGGGGGGTCGGACAGATACGCAGTATTTT.

The chain couples TRBV14 to TRBJ1-1, with unresolved D. Germline CDR1 and CDR2: SGHDN and FVKESK. The length of the CDR3 is 11 residues. V shed 3 bases and J shed 4 bases, with 3 bases lying between them. In nucleotides, the CDR3 is TGTGCCAGCAGCCACAGCACTGAAGCTTTCTTT. It translates to CASSHSTEAFF. Together with reference TRBV14 and TRBJ1-1, the CDR3 gives the full variable domain: EAGVTQFPSHSVIEKGQTVTLRCDPISGHDNLYWYRRVMGKEIKFLLHFVKESKQDESGMPNNRFLAERTGGTYSTLKVQPAELEDSGVYFCASSHSTEAFFGQGTRLTVV.

This chain uses TRBV12-2 with TRBJ2-1; TRBD1 is the table's D call and was not checked against the DNA. TRBV12-2 is a recognized pseudogene. CDR3 size: 16 residues. CDR3 DNA sequence: TGTGCAAGTCGCTTAGCGACTGGGACAGGGTCAGCTGAGCAGTTCTTC. Residues: CASRLATGTGSAEQFF.

This chain uses TRBV5-1 with TRBJ2-3; the match to TRBD1 covers 7 bases. Germline-derived CDR1 and CDR2 are SGHRS and YFSETQ. With 0 bases clipped from V and 1 base from J, the junction kept 2 bases outside the gene matches. CDR3 length equals 15 residues. The CDR3 spells CASSLEGAGTDTQYF. The CDR3 region has the DNA TGCGCCAGCAGCTTGGAGGGGGCAGGCACAGATACGCAGTATTTT.

This clone was seen more than once but under ten times. The CDR3 region is CASSGQGRRNTIYF. CDR3 DNA: TGTGCCAGCAGTGGACAGGGGAGGAGAAACACCATATATTTT. The chain joins TRBV6-5 to TRBJ1-3; 9 bases are a match to TRBD1. The CDR3 runs 14 residues. J gave up 5 bases and V 5 bases, and 4 bases lay outside the gene matches. Germline-derived CDR1 and CDR2 are MNHEY and SVGAGI.

The V and J genes are TRBV6-1 and TRBJ2-5; 8 nucleotides agree with TRBD1. Losses at the gene ends were 9 bases for V and 5 bases for J; bases not matched to a gene: 11. Germline CDR1 and CDR2: MNHNS and SASEGT. The CDR3 spans 14 residues. CDR3 nucleotides: TGTGCCAGTCAGACCAGGGGGCCGCAGGAGACCCAGTACTTC. Translated, it gives CASQTRGPQETQYF.

This chain connects TRBV27 to TRBJ2-7, with TRBD1 identical over 7 bases. Germline CDR1 and CDR2: MNHEY and SMNVEV (reference sequence). The V and J ends lost 2 bases and 3 bases, in that order; junction bases with no gene match: 10. This CDR3 contains 16 residues. Here the CDR3 DNA reads TGTGCCAGCAGTTTAAGTGCCGGGACAGTAATCTACGAGCAGTACTTC. It yields the protein CASSLSAGTVIYEQYF.

The CDR3 loop is CASRSRGGANVLTF. The DNA of the CDR3 is TGTGCCAGCAGGTCTCGGGGAGGGGCCAACGTCCTGACTTTC. This chain connects TRBV27 to TRBJ2-6; D possibly corresponds to TRBD2 (5 bases). This CDR3 is built from 14 residues. CDR1 and CDR2 (germline): MNHEY, SMNVEV (reference sequence). V lost 6 bases and J 4 bases, leaving 10 bases between the germline ends.

The CDR3 nucleotides read TGTGCCAGCAGTTTATCCCGCGGGGGGACTAGAGATACGCAGTATTTT. This codes for CASSLSRGGTRDTQYF. This chain uses TRBV27 with TRBJ2-3, with 8 bases that match TRBD2. The CDR3 extends over 16 amino acids. Germline CDR1 is MNHEY and CDR2 is SMNVEV (reference sequence). The ends lost 0 bases at V and 5 bases at J; junction bases unmatched: 7.

The V call is TRBV27, the J call TRBJ2-1, with 7 bases aligning to TRBD1. CDR3 size: 13 residues. The V gene's germline CDR1 is MNHEY and CDR2 SMNVEV (reference sequence). Trimming at V came to 5 bases and at J to 6 bases, leaving 4 bases not matched to a gene. For the CDR3, the DNA is TGTGCCAGCAGTATCAACAGGGGCAATGAGCAGTTCTTC. Amino acids: CASSINRGNEQFF.

The J gene is TRBJ1-3, the V gene TRBV28; a weak D match, TRBD1 (6 bases). Germline V CDR1 and CDR2: MDHEN, SYDVKM. V lost 3 bases to trimming and J lost 5 bases, with 14 bases between them. This CDR3 spans 15 amino acids. CDR3 coding DNA: TGTGCCAGCAGTTTCTCTGGGGGCAGACGAAACACCATATATTTT. This codes for CASSFSGGRRNTIYF.

The rearrangement uses TRBV7-6 and TRBJ2-7, with a tentative D call TRBD2 (6 bases). CDR3 length: 12 residues. The V and J ends lost 5 bases and 7 bases respectively, with 12 bases between them. CDR1 is SGHVS and CDR2 is FNYEAQ in the germline V gene. The CDR3 bases are TGTGCCAGCAGCGAGTTTAGCGGAGAGCAGTACTTC. Protein: CASSEFSGEQYF.

This clone was seen a single time. The chain carries TRBV19 and TRBJ1-1, with D maybe TRBD1 (6 bases). Trimming shortened V by 7 bases and J by 0 bases, and 12 bases separated the two germline ends. The germline V gene encodes CDR1 LNHDA and CDR2 SQIVND (reference sequence). The CDR3 spans 14 residues. The CDR3 DNA reads as TGTGCCAGTACCGCAGGGGCCATGAACACTGAAGCTTTCTTT. The encoded protein is CASTAGAMNTEAFF.

There are a few counts of this clone. The genes are TRBV28 and TRBJ1-4; no definite D call. The V gene lost 3 bases and the J gene lost 0 bases, with 11 bases spanning the gap. The CDR3 loop spans 16 amino acids. Germline V gene sequence: CDR1 MDHEN, CDR2 SYDVKM. CDR3 in DNA: TGTGCCAGCAGTTTGGCTCTGGCCACAACTAATGAAAAACTGTTTTTT. Residues: CASSLALATTNEKLFF.

This clone has a handful of counts. This chain connects TRBV6-1 to TRBJ1-6, with D unclear. Trimming pared 3 bases from V and 7 bases from J, leaving 7 bases between. The CDR3 sequence is 13 residues long. CDR1 is MNHNS and CDR2 is SASEGT in the germline V gene. The CDR3, as DNA: TGTGCCAGCAGTGATCTACGGAATTCACCCCTCCACTTT. Translated, it gives CASSDLRNSPLHF.

V gene TRBV10-2 combines with J gene TRBJ1-1; D possibly corresponds to TRBD1 (5 bases). CDR1 and CDR2 from the germline V gene are WSHSY and SAAADI. V dropped 6 bases and J dropped 10 bases, with 18 bases sitting between them. The CDR3 is 13 amino acids. This chain's CDR3 is CASRGRDFEGAFF. Written as DNA, the CDR3 is TGCGCCAGCAGGGGCAGGGATTTCGAAGGAGCTTTCTTT.

This chain links TRBV6-6 with TRBJ2-3, with TRBD2 matching over 8 bases. The V segment lost 4 bases and the J segment 5 bases; nucleotides outside the gene matches: 11. This CDR3 is 16 amino acids long. Germline V CDR1 and CDR2: MNHNY, SVGAGI (reference sequence). Here the CDR3 reads CASSSLTSGTRDTQYF. The CDR3 DNA follows: TGTGCCAGCAGTTCCCTTACTAGCGGCACAAGAGATACGCAGTATTTT.

The chain joins TRBV30 to TRBJ1-2; 7 bases fit TRBD1. The V and J ends lost 6 bases and 5 bases, in that order; junction bases with no gene match: 9. The CDR3 covers 13 residues. Germline CDR1 is GTSNPN and CDR2 is SVGIG (reference sequence). The DNA for the CDR3 is TGTGCCTGCCTTCGGGAGGGGGCATATGGCTACACCTTC. Its protein product is CACLREGAYGYTF.

The rearrangement uses TRBV28 and TRBJ1-1; 7 nucleotides line up with TRBD1. Germline loops: CDR1 MDHEN, CDR2 SYDVKM. CDR3 length: 13 residues. Trimming removed 8 bases from V and 4 bases from J; junction bases left unmatched: 7. The CDR3 DNA reads TGTGCCAGCTTAAAAGCAGGGGGCACTGAAGCTTTCTTT. It codes for CASLKAGGTEAFF.